The present T cell receptor (beta chain) was sequenced within a study of blood T cell repertoires in COVID-19. Study details: Samples taken during acute and convalescent COVID-19 were collected in the United States, Italy and Spain. PBMCs, B-cell-depleted T cells, or T cells provided the cDNA or gDNA that made up the material.

This CDR3 contains 15 residues. CDR1 and CDR2 from the germline V gene are SGHVS and FNYEAQ. V lost 4 bases, J lost 6 bases, and 15 bases lay in between. Original data processing: Amplification from reference gene primers served as the basis for estimated nucleated cell counts. Sequencing used immunoSEQ multiplex PCR; TCRdb keeps in-frame clones, though not all of them. The DNA gave D and trimming, while V, J and clone size come from that table. The sample lists 150,000 to 200,000 clones; roughly 81% were seen once. Material: peripheral blood. The genes are TRBV7-6 and TRBJ1-4; D gene ambiguous. The sequence came from a woman aged 80 or over with COVID-19, enrolled during active disease. The CDR3 loop is CASSSREGIDEKLFF. Here the CDR3 DNA reads TGTGCCAGCAGCTCGAGGGAGGGAATCGATGAAAAACTGTTTTTT.